This T cell receptor (beta chain) was sequenced in a study of PD-L1 blockade in urothelial cancer (dated by TCRdb to the late 2010s). Regarding the research as a whole: All patients started therapy around 2014 and received atezolizumab 1,200 mg intravenously every 3 weeks. Pretreatment tumor samples, along with matched peripheral blood collected serially before and after atezolizumab treatment, underwent TCR sequencing. Blood samples yielded a median of roughly 150,000 T cells and more than 80,000 unique TCRs, with median clonality 0.080. Blood samples were analyzed 3 weeks after the start of treatment (second dose) and 6 weeks after the start of treatment. About 90% of the 29 patients were identified as males with urothelial cancer of bladder origin, and a prior smoking history was reported by 18 of 29 patients. Pretreatment blood TCR-seq was available for about 27 patients, at least one posttreatment blood collection was obtained for roughly 24 patients, and tumor TCR-seq was available for roughly 24 patients. An ECOG performance status of 0 or 1 was recorded for the patients, and 0 to 3 prior chemotherapy regimens had been received by the patients. Somatic, immune and clinical correlates of response to PD-L1 blockade with atezolizumab in urothelial cancer were the focus of an exploratory multi-omic analysis. In the same patients, pretreatment tumors underwent whole exome sequencing and RNA sequencing in addition to TCR sequencing. Durable clinical benefit meant progression-free survival longer than 6 months, and TCR features were also tested against progression-free and overall survival. Nine or ten patients reached durable clinical benefit, while 20 or so patients did not. Paper-wide results and their limitations: Improved progression-free and overall survival was associated with having pretreatment peripheral blood TCR clonality below the median. Because the sample size was small (n ≈ 28) and many of the analyses were exploratory, the results are meant to be hypothesis-generating. Patients with durable benefit showed greater expansion of tumor-associated TCR clones in peripheral blood 3 weeks after starting treatment (n of about 20, p = 0.022).

Remarks on this clone: It lacks a known antigen. No qualities accompany the bases; no much larger clone lies one base away.

To estimate absolute template abundance from read counts, synthetic TCR analog templates were spiked into each PCR. The immunoSEQ assay used bias-controlled V and J gene primers to amplify TCRbeta CDR3 regions from genomic DNA. Sequencing of rearranged TCRbeta segments was done at approximately 20X coverage. The study's processing was this. Sequencing errors were corrected by clustering, and CDR3s were annotated against IMGT so that V, D and J genes could be assigned. Only productive TCRbeta rearrangements were used in downstream analyses, excluding out-of-frame or stop-codon sequences. To compute clonality, Shannon entropy was normalized by the log of the number of unique productive sequences and then subtracted from one. Fisher's exact test with Benjamini-Hochberg correction, at a threshold of adjusted p below 0.01, was used to find clones that differed between time points or between blood and tumor. Not all clones reach the TCRdb copy of this immuneACCESS table, which keeps in-frame sequences only. Checked studies attribute under half of the gap to unresolved V genes and leave the rest unexplained. The DNA was the basis for D and trimming; V, J and clone size are from that table. This sample gives approximately 26,000 clones in total; about 86% of them show up just once. The ten largest account for roughly 31% of the sample.

A total of 25 to 35 patients with locally advanced or metastatic urothelial carcinoma, treated at Memorial Sloan Kettering on a trial protocol, made up the cohort. Peripheral blood mononuclear cells were collected from each patient pretreatment and during treatment, giving between 1 and 8 total time points per patient. The Qiagen DNeasy Blood extraction kit was used to purify genomic DNA from total PBMCs and from tumor samples. PBMCs were collected pretreatment and during treatment, and were isolated and stored as previously described. Sample: PBMCs, taken around atezolizumab (anti-PD-L1) treatment. The receptor was isolated from a man aged 60-69 years with urothelial cancer.

The CDR3 here reads CASSLGVAQGALGQYF. The DNA reads as follows: TGTGCCAGCAGCTTAGGGGTTGCGCAGGGGGCGCTTGGGCAGTACTTC. This chain joins TRBV7-2 to TRBJ2-7; 8 junctional bases match TRBD1. From its cysteine to its phenylalanine, the CDR3 spans 16 amino acids. Left in the record is the CDR3 DNA by itself, 48 bases read in frame from the first base. The germline V and J ends show losses of 1 base and 9 bases respectively, and no gene match explains 14 bases of the junction. Via the germline V gene, CDR1 is SGHTA and CDR2 FQGNSA.